In this sample, the clone carrying this T cell receptor beta chain turned up a few times. The sample originates from a study of T cells of healthy individuals. J was trimmed by 5 bases and V by 6 bases; bases with no gene match: 6. Germline loops: CDR1 DFQATT, CDR2 SNEGSKA (reference sequence). The CDR3 contains 12 residues. TCRdb reprocessed the 5' RACE reads via MiXCR and lists one record per CDR3 protein. The table shows nearly 100,000 distinct CDR3 sequences, with about 16% occurring only once. The chain has TRBV20-1 and TRBJ2-7, with 8 bases identical to TRBD1. The TCR comes from a human donor in good health. The CDR3 here is CSAPRQGNEQYF. The DNA of the CDR3 is TGCAGTGCCCCCCGACAGGGGAACGAGCAGTACTTC.